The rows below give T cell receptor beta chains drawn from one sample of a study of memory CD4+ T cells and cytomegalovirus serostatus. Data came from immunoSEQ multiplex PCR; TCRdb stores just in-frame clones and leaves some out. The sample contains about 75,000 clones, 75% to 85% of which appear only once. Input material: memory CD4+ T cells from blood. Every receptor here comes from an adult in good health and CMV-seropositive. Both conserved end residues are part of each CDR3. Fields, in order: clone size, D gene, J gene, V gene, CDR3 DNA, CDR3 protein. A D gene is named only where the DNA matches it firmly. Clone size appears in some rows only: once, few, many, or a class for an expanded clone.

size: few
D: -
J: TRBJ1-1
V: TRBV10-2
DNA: TGCGCCAGCAGTCAGCACTCTGAAGCTTTCTTT
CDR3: CASSQHSEAFF

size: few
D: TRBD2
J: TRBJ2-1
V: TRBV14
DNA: TGTGCCAGCAGCCCCGGACTAGCGGGGTACAATGAGCAGTTCTTC
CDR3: CASSPGLAGYNEQFF

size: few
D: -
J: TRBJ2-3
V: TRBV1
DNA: TGCACCAGCAGCCAGCCCTTTAGCGGGAGAAGTACAGATACGCAGTATTTT
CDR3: CTSSQPFSGRSTDTQYF

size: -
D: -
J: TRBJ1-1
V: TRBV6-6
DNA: TGTGCCAGCAGTCGTGGCATACGGAACACTGAAGCTTTCTTT
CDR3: CASSRGIRNTEAFF

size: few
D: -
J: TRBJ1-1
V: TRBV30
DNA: TGTGCCTGGAGTCTCGAGGGACGCAATGGCGCTGAAGCTTTCTTT
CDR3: CAWSLEGRNGAEAFF

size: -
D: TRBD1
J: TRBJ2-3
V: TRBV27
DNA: TGTGCCAGCAGTCCGACCGGACAGGGAGAGGCGCAGTATTTT
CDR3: CASSPTGQGEAQYF

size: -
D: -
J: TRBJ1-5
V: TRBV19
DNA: TGTGCCAGTAGGTCGGGGGGAAGCAATCAGCCCCAGCATTTT
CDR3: CASRSGGSNQPQHF

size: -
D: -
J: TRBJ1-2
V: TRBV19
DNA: TGTGCCAGTAGGGCCCACCAGGGAAGGAGCGGCTACACCTTC
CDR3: CASRAHQGRSGYTF

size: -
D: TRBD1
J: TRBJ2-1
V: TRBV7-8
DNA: TGTGCCAGCTCAGGACAGGGCTTTTACAATGAGCAGTTCTTC
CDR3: CASSGQGFYNEQFF

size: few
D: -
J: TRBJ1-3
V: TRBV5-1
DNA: TGCGCCAGCAGCTCGACAGTGAGCTCTGGAAACACCATATATTTT
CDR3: CASSSTVSSGNTIYF

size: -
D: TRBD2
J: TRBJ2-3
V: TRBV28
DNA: TGTGCCAGCAGTTTGCCGCCCCCCGGGACTAGCGGGGGGTTCTACACAGATACGCAGTATTTT
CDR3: CASSLPPPGTSGGFYTDTQYF

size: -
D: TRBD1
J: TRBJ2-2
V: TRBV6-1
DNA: TGTGCCAGCAGTCGGGACAGGGGGTCGGGGGAGCTGTTTTTT
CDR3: CASSRDRGSGELFF

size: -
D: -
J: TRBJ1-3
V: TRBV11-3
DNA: TGTGCCAGCAGCCTCGTGGGCTCTGGAAACACCATATATTTT
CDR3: CASSLVGSGNTIYF

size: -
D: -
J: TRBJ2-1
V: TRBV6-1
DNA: TGTGCCAGCAATCAGGGGTACAATGAGCAGTTCTTC
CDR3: CASNQGYNEQFF

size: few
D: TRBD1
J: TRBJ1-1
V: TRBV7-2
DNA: TGTGCCAGCAGTTTTGGAGGGGACAGCCATGTAGGTTTCTTT
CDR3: CASSFGGDSHVGFF

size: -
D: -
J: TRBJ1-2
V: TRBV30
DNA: TGTGCCTGGAGTCGGAGGCGCCCGGCCTATGGCTACACCTTC
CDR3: CAWSRRRPAYGYTF

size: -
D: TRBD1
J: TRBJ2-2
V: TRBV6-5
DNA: TGTGCCAGCAGTATCACAGGGGACACCGGGGAGCTGTTTTTT
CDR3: CASSITGDTGELFF

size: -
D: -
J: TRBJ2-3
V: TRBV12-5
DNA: TGTGCTAGTGGTTTGGTCCCCGGGACGCGCACAGATACGCAGTATTTT
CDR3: CASGLVPGTRTDTQYF

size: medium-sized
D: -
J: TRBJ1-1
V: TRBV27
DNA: TGTGCCAGCACCCTTGGACAGCCTTACACTGAAGCTTTCTTT
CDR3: CASTLGQPYTEAFF

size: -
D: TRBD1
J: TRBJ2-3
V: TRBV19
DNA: TGTGCCAGTACGGGACAGTCTAGCACAGATACGCAGTATTTT
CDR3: CASTGQSSTDTQYF

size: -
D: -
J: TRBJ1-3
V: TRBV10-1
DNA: TGCGCCAGCAGTGGGCGGCACTCTGGAAACACCATATATTTT
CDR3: CASSGRHSGNTIYF

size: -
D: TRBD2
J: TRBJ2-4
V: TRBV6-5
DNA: TGTGCCAGCAGTTCCGCTAGCGGGAGGGCCAGGGACATTCAGTACTTC
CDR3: CASSSASGRARDIQYF

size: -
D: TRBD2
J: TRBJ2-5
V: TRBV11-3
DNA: TGTGCCAGCAGCTTAGATGGGGGGTCTGGCGGGAGCGTGGCGGAGACCCAGTACTTC
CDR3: CASSLDGGSGGSVAETQYF

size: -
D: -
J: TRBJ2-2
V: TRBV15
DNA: TGTGCCACCAGCAGAGATTTGGCGGGACCTAACACCGGGGAGCTGTTTTTT
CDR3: CATSRDLAGPNTGELFF

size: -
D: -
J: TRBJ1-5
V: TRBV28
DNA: TGTGCCAGCAGTTACCCCGGATCAAGCAATCAGCCCCAGCATTTT
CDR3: CASSYPGSSNQPQHF

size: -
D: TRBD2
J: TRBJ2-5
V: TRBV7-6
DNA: TGTGCCAGCAGCTTCGATCCCGGGACTAGCGGGGAGACCCAGTACTTC
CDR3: CASSFDPGTSGETQYF

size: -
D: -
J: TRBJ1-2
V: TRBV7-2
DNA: TGTGCCAGCAGCTTCACCCGGGATGGCTACACCTTC
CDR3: CASSFTRDGYTF

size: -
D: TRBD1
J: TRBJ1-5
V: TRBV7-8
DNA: TGTGCCAGCAGCATCGGACAGGGGAATCAGCCCCAGCATTTT
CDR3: CASSIGQGNQPQHF

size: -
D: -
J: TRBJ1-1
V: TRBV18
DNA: TGTGCCAGCTCACCAACTAACGGGGGAGGAAAAGCTTTCTTT
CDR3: CASSPTNGGGKAFF

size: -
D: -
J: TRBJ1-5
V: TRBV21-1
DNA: TGTGCCAGCAGTCTCGCGAGCAATCAGCCCCAGCATTTT
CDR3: CASSLASNQPQHF

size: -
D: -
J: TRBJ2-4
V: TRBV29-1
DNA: TGCAGCGTTGAAGATATGGGATTCGGGCAGGCCTTC
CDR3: CSVEDMGFGQAF

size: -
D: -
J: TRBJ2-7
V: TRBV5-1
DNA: TGCGCCAGCAGCCCCGGGACGGCGAACCCATATGAGCAGTACTTC
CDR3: CASSPGTANPYEQYF

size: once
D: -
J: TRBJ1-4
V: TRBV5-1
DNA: TGCGCCAGCAGCAAAGATTTGGTTACAGCTAGTGAAAAACTGTTTTTT
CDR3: CASSKDLVTASEKLFF

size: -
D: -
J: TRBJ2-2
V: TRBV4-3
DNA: TGCGCCAGCAGCCAAGGGGTCCCGCGGACGGGGGACACCGGGGAGCTGTTTTTT
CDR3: CASSQGVPRTGDTGELFF

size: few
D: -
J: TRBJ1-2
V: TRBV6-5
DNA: TGTGCCAGCAGCTCCCTTTCGGGGATGGAGGACGGCTACACCTTC
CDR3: CASSSLSGMEDGYTF

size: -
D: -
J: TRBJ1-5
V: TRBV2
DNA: TGTGCCAGCAGCCGAGAAGAATCAGGGGGCAATCAGCCCCAGCATTTT
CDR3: CASSREESGGNQPQHF

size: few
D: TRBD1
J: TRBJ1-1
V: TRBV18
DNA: TGTGCCAGCTCACCGCTACAGGGGGAGGCTGAAGCTTTCTTT
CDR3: CASSPLQGEAEAFF

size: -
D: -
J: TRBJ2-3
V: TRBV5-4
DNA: TGTGCCAGCAGCTTGGCCCAAAGCACAGATACGCAGTATTTT
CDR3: CASSLAQSTDTQYF

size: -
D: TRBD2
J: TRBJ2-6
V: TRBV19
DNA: TGTGCCAGTAGTATAGATGGACTAGCGGGGTTCTCTGGGGCCAACGTCCTGACTTTC
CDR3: CASSIDGLAGFSGANVLTF

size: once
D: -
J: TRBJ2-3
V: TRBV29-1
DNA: TGCAGCGTCCCAGCTACCGGGACGTCCGTAGGAGATACGCAGTATTTT
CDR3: CSVPATGTSVGDTQYF